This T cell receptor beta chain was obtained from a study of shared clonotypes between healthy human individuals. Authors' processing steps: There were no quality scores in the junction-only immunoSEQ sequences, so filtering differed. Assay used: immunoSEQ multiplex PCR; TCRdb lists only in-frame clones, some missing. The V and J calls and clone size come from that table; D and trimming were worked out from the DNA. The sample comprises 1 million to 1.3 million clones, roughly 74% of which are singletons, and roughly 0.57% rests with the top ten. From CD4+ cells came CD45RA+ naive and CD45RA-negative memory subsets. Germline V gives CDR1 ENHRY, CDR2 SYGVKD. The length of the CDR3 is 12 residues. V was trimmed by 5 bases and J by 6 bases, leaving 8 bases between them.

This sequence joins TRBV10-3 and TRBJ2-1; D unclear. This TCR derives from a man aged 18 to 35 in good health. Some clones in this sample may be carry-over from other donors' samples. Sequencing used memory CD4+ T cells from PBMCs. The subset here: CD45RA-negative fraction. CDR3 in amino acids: CAISKELNEQFF. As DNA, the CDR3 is TGTGCCATCAGTAAAGAGCTCAATGAGCAGTTCTTC.